This T cell receptor (beta chain) was retrieved from a study of PD-1 blockade in classical Hodgkin lymphoma. Looking at the study overall: Intravenous delivery of nivolumab at 3 mg/kg to patients occurred every 2 weeks. Study conclusions and caveats: Diversity similar to that of newly diagnosed patients was seen at baseline in complete responders. With CD4+ cells, TCR diversity rose significantly by C4D1, but not with CD8+ cells.

Every patient relapsed after autologous stem cell transplantation, and brentuximab vedotin exposure varied. A note on this clone: Its antigen is unknown.

Sequenced by immunoSEQ multiplex PCR; TCRdb stores in-frame clones only, minus some. The table records under 30,000 clones, about 65% of them present only once. The input for sequencing was peripheral blood mononuclear cells (PBMCs), taken at baseline. The TCR comes from a human donor with classical Hodgkin lymphoma.

The CDR3 region has the DNA TGCGCCAGCAGTGAGTTTCGGCTAGCGGGGACCGGGGAGCTGTTTTTT. It is translated as CASSEFRLAGTGELFF. V and J are TRBV10-2 and TRBJ2-2; 9 bases map to TRBD2. V was pared by 1 base and J by 5 bases, with 5 bases of the junction left unmatched. This CDR3 is 16 amino acids long. Germline V CDR1 and CDR2: WSHSY, SAAADI.